The entry that follows covers one T cell receptor beta chain sequence. Its antigen is as yet unknown. The data were obtained in a study of T cell responses to AZD1222 COVID-19 vaccine. Study findings and constraints: The donors showed a predominance of white British ancestry and of females, with possible underestimation of clonal diversity.

Clones were read by immunoSEQ multiplex PCR, and TCRdb kept only the in-frame ones, dropping some. The sample has under 40,000 clones, approximately 80% seen once. This clonotype was obtained from an adult who received the AZD1222 COVID-19 vaccine. Sequences were derived from peripheral blood, sampled 28 days after the second AZD1222 dose.

The CDR3 DNA is TGTGCCAGCAGCTCCCATAGCGGGAAAGGTGAGCAGTACGTC. The encoded protein is CASSSHSGKGEQYV. The chain uses TRBV3-1 (or the pseudogene TRBV3-2) and TRBJ2-7; 8 nucleotides line up with TRBD2. The J segment lost 7 bases and the V segment lost 5 bases, leaving 10 bases of the junction unmatched. In germline, CDR1 is LGHDT, CDR2 YNNKEL (reference sequence). CDR3 length: 14 amino acids.